This T cell receptor (beta chain) was recovered during a study of T cell responses to AZD1222 COVID-19 vaccine. Method: immunoSEQ multiplex PCR; TCRdb's copy keeps in-frame clones and lacks some. The sample includes 110,000 to 150,000 clones, approximately 90% of them seen just once. The V end was cut by 0 bases, the J end by 2 bases, with 8 bases between. This CDR3 is built from 14 residues. Germline V CDR1 and CDR2: MDHEN, SYDVKM. This chain links TRBV28 with TRBJ2-7, with no clear D. The sequenced sample was peripheral blood, obtained on day 0 of AZD1222 vaccination. The TCR comes from an adult in good health. The CDR3 DNA reads as TGTGCCAGCAGTTTATGGTCCGGCCCCTACGAGCAGTACTTC. It encodes CASSLWSGPYEQYF.